Listed below are T cell receptor beta chains from one sample, sequenced in a study of blood T cell repertoires in COVID-19. Assay: immunoSEQ multiplex PCR; the TCRdb copy retains only in-frame clones and omits some. The sample has about 72,000 clones, just over 85% seen once. Material for sequencing was peripheral blood. The source of these receptors is a man between 25 and 39 years old with acute or convalescent COVID-19. CDR3s include the opening cysteine and the closing phenylalanine or tryptophan. The order of the fields is D gene, J gene, V gene, clone size, CDR3 DNA, CDR3 protein. D genes are given only for firm matches. The size field is filled for only some rows; it gives once, few, many or a size class.

D gene: TRBD1; J gene: TRBJ1-4; V gene: TRBV28; clone size: -; CDR3 DNA: TGTGCCACAATCGTAGGGGGACAGCGTAATGAAAAACTGTTTTTT; CDR3 protein: CATIVGGQRNEKLFF
D gene: -; J gene: TRBJ1-4; V gene: TRBV27; clone size: -; CDR3 DNA: TGTGCCAGCAGTTTATCTCGGGTCGCGGGGGATGAAAAACTGTTTTTT; CDR3 protein: CASSLSRVAGDEKLFF
D gene: TRBD1; J gene: TRBJ1-4; V gene: TRBV28; clone size: once; CDR3 DNA: TGTGCCAGCAGTACTCAGAGGGAGGGATGGGACAGGAATCCAACTAATGAAAAACTGTTTTTT; CDR3 protein: CASSTQREGWDRNPTNEKLFF
D gene: -; J gene: TRBJ1-1; V gene: TRBV7-9; clone size: -; CDR3 DNA: TGTGCCAGCAGCGCTCTGGGGGGCACTGAAGCTTTCTTT; CDR3 protein: CASSALGGTEAFF
D gene: TRBD2; J gene: TRBJ2-3; V gene: TRBV11-3; clone size: -; CDR3 DNA: TGTGCCAGCAGCCAGACGGGGGTCTGGCGGGAGGGCCCGGATACGCAGTATTTT; CDR3 protein: CASSQTGVWREGPDTQYF
D gene: TRBD1; J gene: TRBJ2-7; V gene: TRBV10-2; clone size: -; CDR3 DNA: TGCGCCAGCCGGGACAGCCTGTCCTACGAGCAGTACTTC; CDR3 protein: CASRDSLSYEQYF
D gene: -; J gene: TRBJ1-5; V gene: TRBV27; clone size: -; CDR3 DNA: TGTGCCAGCAGTTTACCGGGTGAGCCCCAGCATTTT; CDR3 protein: CASSLPGEPQHF
D gene: -; J gene: TRBJ1-2; V gene: TRBV28; clone size: -; CDR3 DNA: TGTGCCAGCAGTTTTTCTGCCAGGAACGGCTACACCTTC; CDR3 protein: CASSFSARNGYTF
D gene: TRBD2; J gene: TRBJ2-3; V gene: TRBV5-1; clone size: -; CDR3 DNA: TGCGCCACCGGACTAGCTCAACAAGATACGCAGTATTTT; CDR3 protein: CATGLAQQDTQYF
D gene: TRBD2; J gene: TRBJ2-1; V gene: TRBV4-1; clone size: -; CDR3 DNA: TGCGCCAGCAGCCTTAGCGGGAGCTCCTACAATGAGCAGTTCTTC; CDR3 protein: CASSLSGSSYNEQFF
D gene: TRBD1; J gene: TRBJ2-7; V gene: TRBV7-3; clone size: -; CDR3 DNA: TGTGCCAGCTCCCCGGGACAGGGCTACGAGCAGTACTTC; CDR3 protein: CASSPGQGYEQYF
D gene: TRBD2; J gene: TRBJ2-3; V gene: TRBV7-2; clone size: -; CDR3 DNA: TGTGCCAGCAGCTTCAAATTCGGCGGGAGAACTAGCACAGATACGCAGTATTTT; CDR3 protein: CASSFKFGGRTSTDTQYF
D gene: -; J gene: TRBJ2-4; V gene: TRBV28; clone size: -; CDR3 DNA: TGTGCCGGCTCCGAAGGAGGGGCAGCCAAAAACATTCAGTACTTC; CDR3 protein: CAGSEGGAAKNIQYF
D gene: -; J gene: TRBJ2-7; V gene: TRBV24-1; clone size: -; CDR3 DNA: TGTGCCACCGGCCCGGACACAGGGTACGAGCAGTACTTC; CDR3 protein: CATGPDTGYEQYF
D gene: TRBD2; J gene: TRBJ2-1; V gene: TRBV9; clone size: -; CDR3 DNA: TGTGCCAGCAGCGTAGGACTAGCGGGATACAATGAGCAGTTCTTC; CDR3 protein: CASSVGLAGYNEQFF
D gene: TRBD2; J gene: TRBJ2-5; V gene: TRBV10-3; clone size: -; CDR3 DNA: TGTGCCATCAGCACTAGCGGGACTCCAGAGACCCAGTACTTC; CDR3 protein: CAISTSGTPETQYF
D gene: TRBD2; J gene: TRBJ2-2; V gene: TRBV10-2; clone size: -; CDR3 DNA: TGCGCCAGCGGGGTGACTAGCGAGGGCGGGGAGCTGTTTTTT; CDR3 protein: CASGVTSEGGELFF
D gene: -; J gene: TRBJ1-2; V gene: TRBV4-1; clone size: -; CDR3 DNA: TGCGCCAGCAGCCAAGAGGTCAGGGTAATAAACTATGGCTACACCTTC; CDR3 protein: CASSQEVRVINYGYTF
D gene: TRBD1; J gene: TRBJ2-7; V gene: TRBV7-9; clone size: -; CDR3 DNA: TGTGCCAGCAGCCATGTGGGGGACAGCTACGAGCAGTACTTC; CDR3 protein: CASSHVGDSYEQYF
D gene: -; J gene: TRBJ1-5; V gene: TRBV13; clone size: once; CDR3 DNA: TGTGCCAGCAGCTTAGGCGTCCCCCGACGGGGACAGCCCCAGCATTTT; CDR3 protein: CASSLGVPRRGQPQHF
D gene: -; J gene: TRBJ2-3; V gene: TRBV27; clone size: -; CDR3 DNA: TGTGCCAGCAGACCCGAGGATTGGCACACAGATACGCAGTATTTT; CDR3 protein: CASRPEDWHTDTQYF
D gene: -; J gene: TRBJ2-5; V gene: TRBV5-4; clone size: -; CDR3 DNA: TGTGCCAGCAGCTTGGGACTACCTTCGGAGACCCAGTACTTC; CDR3 protein: CASSLGLPSETQYF